This record covers a single T cell receptor (beta chain). Its antigen is not known. This sample was included in a study of T cell responses to AZD1222 COVID-19 vaccine. Whole-study results and caveats: Clonal diversity may have been underestimated in mostly white British donors. Two AZD1222 doses significantly raised spike-specific TCR breadth and depth over controls. Spike-spanning, vaccine-associated CD4 TCRs were dominant at 160-218 and 743-854.

V was clipped by 3 bases and J by 5 bases, with 8 bases between them. The CDR3 length is 12 residues. Per germline, CDR1 SQVTM and CDR2 ANQGSEA. Investigators merged groups given second doses at roughly 4 or roughly 12 weeks. Produced via immunoSEQ multiplex PCR; TCRdb's table is partial and in-frame only. The repertoire has approximately 79,000 clones, about four fifths of them found once; the top ten carry approximately 1.3%. The sequencing used peripheral blood, collected 28 days after the second AZD1222 dose. This clonotype originated in an adult who received the AZD1222 COVID-19 vaccine. The chain is built from TRBV29-1 and TRBJ2-1; D gene ambiguous. The CDR3 reads CSVDPGNNEQFF. The CDR3 nucleotides are TGCAGCGTTGATCCGGGCAACAATGAGCAGTTCTTC.